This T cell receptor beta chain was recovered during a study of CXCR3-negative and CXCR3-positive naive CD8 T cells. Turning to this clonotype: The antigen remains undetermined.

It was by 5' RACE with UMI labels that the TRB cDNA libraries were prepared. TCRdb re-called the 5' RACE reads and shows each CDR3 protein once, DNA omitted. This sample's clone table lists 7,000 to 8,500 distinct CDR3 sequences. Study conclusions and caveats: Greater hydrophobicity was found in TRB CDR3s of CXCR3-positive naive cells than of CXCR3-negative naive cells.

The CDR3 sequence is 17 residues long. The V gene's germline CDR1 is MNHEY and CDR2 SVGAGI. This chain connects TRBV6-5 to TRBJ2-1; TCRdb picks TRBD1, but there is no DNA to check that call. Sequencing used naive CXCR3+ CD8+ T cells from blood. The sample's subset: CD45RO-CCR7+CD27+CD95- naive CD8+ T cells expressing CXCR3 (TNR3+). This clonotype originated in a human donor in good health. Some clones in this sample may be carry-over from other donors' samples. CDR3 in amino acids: CASSYRGTGISYNEQFF.